A selection of T cell receptor beta chains follows, all from one sample in a study of blood T cell repertoires in COVID-19. The assay was immunoSEQ multiplex PCR, and TCRdb's table has in-frame clones only and misses some. This sample has around 150,000 clones, with approximately 84% found just once. What was sequenced was peripheral blood. The receptors were sampled from a man aged 70 or older with acute or convalescent COVID-19. Both conserved end residues are part of each CDR3. The D gene is left open where the match is weak. Not every row has a clone size; where given, it reads once, few, many or a size class.

clone_size,j_call,d_call,v_call,cdr3_aa,cdr3_nt
-,TRBJ2-1,-,TRBV11-2,CASNMASYNEQFF,TGTGCCAGCAACATGGCCTCCTACAATGAGCAGTTCTTC
few,TRBJ1-5,-,TRBV5-1,CASSLDRGPQHF,TGCGCCAGCAGCTTGGACCGGGGGCCCCAGCATTTT
-,TRBJ1-5,-,TRBV9,CASSDHGLVGGPPQHF,TGTGCCAGCAGCGATCACGGCTTGGTGGGGGGACCGCCCCAGCATTTT
-,TRBJ2-5,TRBD1,TRBV10-3,CAIRGDRGEQETQYF,TGTGCCATCAGGGGGGACAGGGGGGAACAAGAGACCCAGTACTTC
-,TRBJ1-5,-,TRBV28,CASSVTGQYQPQHF,TGTGCCAGCAGTGTCACAGGGCAGTATCAGCCCCAGCATTTT
-,TRBJ2-1,TRBD2,TRBV2,CASVGLAGRNEQFF,TGTGCCAGCGTGGGACTAGCGGGTCGCAATGAGCAGTTCTTC
-,TRBJ2-5,TRBD1,TRBV24-1,CATSEATGTGIQETQYF,TGTGCCACCAGTGAGGCTACCGGGACAGGGATCCAAGAGACCCAGTACTTC
-,TRBJ2-2,TRBD1,TRBV6-5,CASSPRRGLAGELFF,TGTGCCAGCAGTCCTCGCAGGGGGCTCGCCGGGGAGCTGTTTTTT
-,TRBJ1-5,-,TRBV19,CASTGLGGGSQPQHF,TGTGCCAGTACGGGCCTGGGAGGGGGAAGTCAGCCCCAGCATTTT
few,TRBJ2-7,-,TRBV14,CASSLGAGEQYF,TGTGCCAGCAGCCTAGGGGCGGGGGAGCAGTACTTC
-,TRBJ1-6,-,TRBV5-1,CASSSILRGGMSPLHF,TGCGCCAGCAGCAGCATCCTTCGGGGGGGGATGTCACCCCTCCACTTT
-,TRBJ2-2,-,TRBV5-1,CASSLQLNTGELFF,TGCGCCAGCAGCTTACAGTTGAACACCGGGGAGCTGTTTTTT
-,TRBJ2-1,TRBD2,TRBV9,CASSVADLAAGDNEQFF,TGTGCCAGCAGCGTAGCTGACCTAGCGGCCGGGGACAATGAGCAGTTCTTC
-,TRBJ1-4,-,TRBV7-9,CASSSQAFGATNEKLFF,TGTGCCAGCAGCTCACAGGCATTTGGGGCAACTAATGAAAAACTGTTTTTT
-,TRBJ2-3,-,TRBV7-6,CASSLVRIPQYF,TGTGCCAGCAGCTTAGTCAGGATACCGCAGTATTTT
-,TRBJ2-5,TRBD1,TRBV28,CASSYPGQGKETQYF,TGTGCCAGCAGTTACCCGGGACAGGGGAAGGAGACCCAGTACTTC